This T cell receptor beta chain comes out of a study of blood T cell repertoires in COVID-19. Overall study: The origin of the acute and convalescent COVID-19 samples was the United States, Italy and Spain. T cells, B-cell-depleted T cells, or PBMCs supplied cDNA or gDNA.

Germline-derived CDR1 and CDR2 are ENHRY and SYGVKD. Trimming cost V 10 bases and J 5 bases; bases outside gene matches: 13. The CDR3 has 14 residues. The authors' processing: The assay estimated nucleated cells by amplifying reference gene primers. Libraries were prepared by immunoSEQ multiplex PCR; TCRdb keeps only in-frame clonotypes and omits some of them. V, J and clone size derive from that table, while D and trimming were established from the DNA sequence. Here the sample spans 250,000 to 300,000 clones, approximately 86% being singletons. Seattle's cohort entered during active infection and was followed longitudinally.

This TCR came from a woman in her seventies with COVID-19, enrolled during active disease. Source material: peripheral blood. The chain combines TRBV10-3 with TRBJ2-7; 8 nucleotides align to TRBD1. The chain's CDR3 is CATYSTGEDHEQYF. For the CDR3, the DNA is TGTGCCACCTACTCGACAGGGGAGGACCACGAGCAGTACTTC.